This TCR beta chain was profiled in a study of blood T cells in healthy people across ages. Primed by a sample-barcoded 5' primer and a J-beta primer mix, a second PCR proceeded for 7 to 11 cycles. One entry per CDR3 protein, called by TCRdb with MiXCR from the 5' RACE reads. The sample carries some 760,000 distinct CDR3 sequences, about 25% recorded once. The same specimen was also included in a second study, on T cells of mothers and their children.

Sequenced input: blood. This receptor was obtained from a boy between 5 and 17 years old in good health.

The CDR3 sequence: CAVTPGRQETQYF. The CDR3 coding sequence is TGTGCCGTCACCCCCGGCCGTCAAGAGACCCAGTACTTC. The gene calls are TRBV10-3 and TRBJ2-5; no definite D call. V lost 11 bases and J 2 bases, leaving 15 bases between the germline ends. Germline loops: CDR1 ENHRY, CDR2 SYGVKD. The CDR3 extends over 13 amino acids.